Below, 15 T cell receptor beta chains from the same sample are listed, as sequenced in a study of T cell repertoires in cytomegalovirus infection. TCRdb fed the reads into MiXCR, producing one record per CDR3 protein. The table shows 230,000 or so distinct CDR3 sequences, with approximately 15% occurring only once. Material for sequencing was CD8+ T cells from PBMCs. The receptor set was obtained from a human donor in good health (CMV status not recorded). Some clones in this sample may be carry-over from other donors' samples.

This clonotype was picked up many times. V gene TRBV25-1 combines with J gene TRBJ1-1; maybe TRBD1 (5 bases). This CDR3 is 14 amino acids long. V was trimmed by 5 bases and J by 1 base, leaving 11 bases between them. The germline V gene has CDR1 MGHDK and CDR2 SYGVNS. The CDR3 here is CASSLGTANTEAFF. In DNA form, the CDR3 reads TGTGCCAGCAGTCTAGGGACGGCGAACACTGAAGCTTTCTTT.

The chain recombines TRBV6-2 or TRBV6-3 with TRBJ2-7; 9 nucleotides agree with TRBD1. This CDR3 has 15 residues. Germline CDR1 and CDR2: MNHEY and SVGEGT. V was clipped by 8 bases and J by 4 bases; unmatched bases: 12. The CDR3 DNA follows: TGTGCCAGCGCCTACCCGGGACAGGGAGGGTACGAGCAGTACTTC. It codes for CASAYPGQGGYEQYF.

The chain joins TRBV27 to TRBJ1-1, with TRBD1 matching 8 bases. Germline V gene data show CDR1 as MNHEY and CDR2 as SMNVEV (reference sequence). The trim removed 5 bases at V and 6 bases at J, leaving 8 bases unmatched. CDR3 length: 14 amino acids. As DNA, the CDR3 is TGTGCCAGCAGTCGGGGAGTACAGGGGGCTGAAGCTTTCTTT. This translates into CASSRGVQGAEAFF.

The chain joins TRBV19 to TRBJ2-7; 11 bases line up with TRBD2. This CDR3 spans 16 amino acids. Looked up from germline, CDR1 is LNHDA and CDR2 is SQIVND (reference sequence). With V trimmed by 3 bases and J by 3 bases, 7 bases remained unmatched. CDR3 DNA: TGTGCCAGTAGTATTCAGACTAGCGGGACCGTCTACGAGCAGTACTTC. Amino acids: CASSIQTSGTVYEQYF.

The table lists this clonotype with a few counts. This rearrangement joins TRBV10-3 to TRBJ1-1; D not resolved. The germline V gene encodes CDR1 ENHRY and CDR2 SYGVKD. With 4 bases removed from V and 1 base from J, the gap between germline ends came to 13 bases. The CDR3 extends over 15 amino acids. CDR3 sequence: CAISGSGVWNTEAFF. The CDR3 DNA follows: TGTGCCATCAGTGGGAGCGGGGTCTGGAACACTGAAGCTTTCTTT.

This clonotype was seen at least ten times. The CDR3 bases are TGTGCCAGCAGCACCATCCCCCAAGAGACCCAGTACTTC. The encoded protein is CASSTIPQETQYF. The chain joins TRBV7-6 to TRBJ2-5; D unresolved. The length of the CDR3 is 13 residues. Deletions cut 5 bases from V and 1 base from J, with 8 bases between. CDR1 is SGHVS and CDR2 is FNYEAQ in the germline V gene.

For this clonotype: At one boundary the junction diverges from the germline segment, which might be a read error. The chain uses TRBV2 and TRBJ2-5, with D unclear. This CDR3 spans 15 amino acids. From germline, CDR1 is SNHLY and CDR2 FYNNEI. CDR3 loop: CVSSERNRAQETQYF. CDR3 bases: TGTGTCAGCAGTGAAAGAAACCGGGCCCAAGAGACCCAGTACTTC.

This clonotype was counted only a few times. V and J are TRBV28 and TRBJ1-2; D is uncertain. Trimming removed 8 bases at V and 2 bases at J, with 9 bases between. Germline lookup yields CDR1 MDHEN and CDR2 SYDVKM. The CDR3 totals 12 residues. CDR3 loop: CASPGVNYGYTF. Here the CDR3 DNA reads TGTGCCAGCCCCGGGGTGAACTATGGCTACACCTTC.

This clonotype was seen repeatedly, ten times or more. The chain employs TRBV6-2 or TRBV6-3 and TRBJ1-2, with 9 bases that match TRBD1. The trim removed 7 bases at V and 0 bases at J, leaving 15 bases unmatched. The germline gives CDR1 MNHEY, CDR2 SVGEGT. CDR3 length equals 18 residues. The CDR3 nucleotides are TGTGCCAGCACCACCGAGATTCCGGGACAGGGTTCTAACTATGGCTACACCTTC. As protein: CASTTEIPGQGSNYGYTF.

The chain recombines TRBV30 with TRBJ1-1; D possibly corresponds to TRBD1 (5 bases). Germline CDR1 reads GTSNPN; CDR2 reads SVGIG (reference sequence). V was trimmed by 0 bases and J by 7 bases, leaving 12 bases between them. The length of the CDR3 is 13 residues. The CDR3 bases are TGTGCCTGGAGTGTATTGGGGCTGGGTGAAGCTTTCTTT. It codes for CAWSVLGLGEAFF.

In this sample, this clonotype turned up a few times. The rearrangement uses TRBV7-9 and TRBJ2-7; maybe TRBD2 (5 bases). This CDR3 is built from 13 residues. Germline-derived CDR1 and CDR2 are SEHNR and FQNEAQ (reference sequence). The V gene lost 2 bases and the J gene lost 4 bases, with 9 bases spanning the gap. The CDR3 loop reads CASSLTGVYEQYF. In DNA, the CDR3 is TGTGCCAGCAGCTTAACCGGGGTATACGAGCAGTACTTC.

Only a few counts were recorded for this clonotype. In nucleotides, the CDR3 is TGTGCCAGCACCATCGGACAGGGGAATTCACCCCTCCACTTT. Protein sequence: CASTIGQGNSPLHF. The rearrangement uses TRBV3-1 and TRBJ1-6; 9 positions agree with TRBD1. The CDR3 runs to 14 residues. Germline-derived CDR1 and CDR2 are LGHDT and YNNKEL (reference sequence). V lost 7 bases and J lost 7; bases outside the gene matches: 5.

The rearrangement uses TRBV9 and TRBJ1-4, with D perhaps matching TRBD1 (6 bases). There are 14 residues in the CDR3. The V and J ends lost 0 bases and 8 bases respectively, with 11 bases between them. CDR1 SGDLS and CDR2 YYNGEE come from the germline V gene. DNA of the CDR3: TGTGCCAGCAGCGTAGCAGGGGCAGACGAAAAACTGTTTTTT. Amino acid sequence: CASSVAGADEKLFF.

The J gene is TRBJ1-5, the V gene TRBV5-1; 9 nucleotides line up with TRBD1. CDR3 length equals 15 residues. V gave up 2 bases and J gave up 5 bases; unmatched junction bases: 5. From germline, CDR1 is SGHRS and CDR2 YFSETQ. For the CDR3, the DNA is TGCGCCAGCAGCTTCCGGGACAGGGAATATCAGCCCCAGCATTTT. It encodes CASSFRDREYQPQHF.

This chain connects TRBV19 to TRBJ1-2; D gene ambiguous. Germline CDR1 and CDR2: LNHDA and SQIVND (reference sequence). Trimming left V 7 bases short and J 2 bases short, with 17 bases between. The CDR3 runs 15 residues. CDR3 sequence (DNA): TGTGCCAGTACCACGACGGCATTCCGAAACTATGGCTACACCTTC. Encoded protein: CASTTTAFRNYGYTF.